A single sample gave rise to the 9 T cell receptor beta chains below, sequenced in a study of T cell repertoires in ileal Crohn's disease. Profiled with immunoSEQ multiplex PCR; TCRdb holds only in-frame clones, not every one. In the table there are about 17,000 clones, around 60% of which are singletons. The specimen was ileal tissue. The receptors shown here come from an adult with Crohn's disease.

The chain combines TRBV28 with TRBJ2-5; D remains unclear. Deletions cut 5 bases from V and 4 bases from J, with 5 bases between. CDR1 MDHEN and CDR2 SYDVKM come from the germline V gene. This CDR3 is built from 11 residues. The CDR3 reads CASSRRETQYF. The CDR3 DNA follows: TGTGCCAGCAGTAGGAGAGAGACCCAGTACTTC.

V usage is TRBV7-2 and J usage is TRBJ2-2; the D is unclear. Germline lookup yields CDR1 SGHTA and CDR2 FQGNSA. Trimming shortened V by 4 bases and J by 1 base, and 7 bases separated the two germline ends. The CDR3 totals 14 residues. The CDR3 protein is CASSSQMNTGELFF. CDR3 sequence (DNA): TGTGCCAGCAGCTCACAGATGAACACCGGGGAGCTGTTTTTT.

V and J are TRBV7-2 and TRBJ1-2, with TRBD1 as a possible D gene (6 bases). Trimming removed 1 base from V and 1 base from J, with 13 bases in between. This CDR3 spans 16 amino acids. In germline, CDR1 is SGHTA, CDR2 FQGNSA. The CDR3 is CASSLEPGHRNYGYTF. CDR3 DNA: TGTGCCAGCAGCTTAGAGCCGGGACATCGTAACTATGGCTACACCTTC. Full variable domain (outside the CDR3, taken from reference TRBV7-2 and TRBJ1-2): GAGVSQSPSNKVTEKGKDVELRCDPISGHTALYWYRQSLGQGLEFLIYFQGNSAPDKSGLPSDRFSAERTGGSVSTLTIQRTQQEDSAVYLCASSLEPGHRNYGYTFGSGTRLTVV.

The chain uses TRBV2 and TRBJ1-4; 10 nucleotides agree with TRBD1. The CDR3 totals 15 residues. CDR1 and CDR2 from the germline V gene are SNHLY and FYNNEI. V lost 6 bases, J lost 10 bases, and 11 bases stayed unmatched. CDR3 region: CASRQPTGGSGKLFF. CDR3 bases: TGTGCCAGCAGACAACCGACAGGGGGCTCGGGAAAACTGTTTTTT.

This chain links TRBV5-1 with TRBJ2-1; 11 positions agree with TRBD2. J gave up 8 bases and V 0 bases, and 7 bases lay outside the gene matches. The CDR3 contains 16 residues. CDR1 SGHRS and CDR2 YFSETQ come from the germline V gene. This chain's CDR3 is CASSLVVAGGADEQFF. CDR3 bases: TGCGCCAGCAGCTTGGTGGTAGCGGGAGGGGCGGATGAGCAGTTCTTC.

The sample holds one count of this clone. This chain uses TRBV13 with TRBJ2-7; TRBD2 matches 13 bases. Trimming removed 5 bases from V and 4 bases from J; junction bases left unmatched: 5. This CDR3 spans 15 amino acids. Germline loops: CDR1 PRHDT, CDR2 FYEKMQ (reference sequence). The CDR3, as DNA: TGTGCCAGCAGCCTCGGACTAGCGGGAGTGTACGAGCAGTACTTC. Translated, it gives CASSLGLAGVYEQYF. Combining the CDR3 with reference TRBV13 and TRBJ2-7 gives the whole variable domain AAGVIQSPRHLIKEKRETATLKCYPIPRHDTVYWYQQGPGQDPQFLISFYEKMQSDKGSIPDRFSAQQFSDYHSELNMSSLELGDSALYFCASSLGLAGVYEQYFGPGTRLTVT.

This rearrangement joins TRBV15 to TRBJ1-4; D is unclear. The CDR3 is 15 amino acids. Germline lookup yields CDR1 LNHNV and CDR2 YYDKDF (reference sequence). The V and J ends lost 0 bases and 3 bases respectively, with 8 bases between them. The CDR3 here is CATSRDFASNEKLFF. DNA of the CDR3: TGTGCCACCAGCAGAGATTTTGCGTCTAATGAAAAACTGTTTTTT. Looking up the rest from reference TRBV15 and TRBJ1-4 gives the full variable domain: DAMVIQNPRYQVTQFGKPVTLSCSQTLNHNVMYWYQQKSSQAPKLLFHYYDKDFNNEADTPDNFQSRRPNTSFCFLDIRSPGLGDTAMYLCATSRDFASNEKLFFGSGTQLSVL.

A single count supports this clone. The genes are TRBV7-3 and TRBJ2-1; 9 positions agree with TRBD2. The CDR3 is made up of 15 amino acids. The V gene end was trimmed by 5 bases and the J gene end by 0 bases; junction bases not matched to a gene: 2. Germline V CDR1 and CDR2: SGHTA, FQGTGA. DNA for the CDR3: TGTGCCAGCAGCCGAGCGGGAGGCTCCTACAATGAGCAGTTCTTC. This encodes CASSRAGGSYNEQFF. The variable domain in full, completed from reference TRBV7-3 and TRBJ2-1, reads GAGVSQTPSNKVTEKGKYVELRCDPISGHTALYWYRQSLGQGPEFLIYFQGTGAADDSGLPNDRFFAVRPEGSVSTLKIQRTERGDSAVYLCASSRAGGSYNEQFFGPGTRLTVL.

This chain joins TRBV29-1 and TRBJ2-6; 7 bases map to TRBD1. CDR1 and CDR2 from the germline V gene are SQVTM and ANQGSEA. Trimming at V came to 5 bases and at J to 0 bases, leaving 22 bases not matched to a gene. The CDR3 has 21 amino acids. The DNA for the CDR3 is TGCAGCGTTAAGTCTGCCTCTATAAGACAGGGCCCACACTCTGGGGCCAACGTCCTGACTTTC. It encodes CSVKSASIRQGPHSGANVLTF.